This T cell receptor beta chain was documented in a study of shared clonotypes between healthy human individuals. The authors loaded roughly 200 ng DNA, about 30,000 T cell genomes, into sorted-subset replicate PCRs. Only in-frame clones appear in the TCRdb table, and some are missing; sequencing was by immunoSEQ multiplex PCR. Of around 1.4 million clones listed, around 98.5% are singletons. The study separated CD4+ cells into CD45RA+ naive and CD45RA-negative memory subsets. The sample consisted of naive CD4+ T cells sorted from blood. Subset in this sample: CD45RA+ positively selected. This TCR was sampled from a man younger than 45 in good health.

The CDR3 coding sequence is TGTGCCAGCAGCGTAGAGATAGCGGGAGGAACTAGCGACGAGCAGTACTTC. Amino acids: CASSVEIAGGTSDEQYF. The chain links TRBV9 to TRBJ2-7; 10 bases map to TRBD2. The CDR3 runs 17 residues. Germline lookup yields CDR1 SGDLS and CDR2 YYNGEE. The V gene end was trimmed by 0 bases and the J gene end by 5 bases; junction bases not matched to a gene: 11.